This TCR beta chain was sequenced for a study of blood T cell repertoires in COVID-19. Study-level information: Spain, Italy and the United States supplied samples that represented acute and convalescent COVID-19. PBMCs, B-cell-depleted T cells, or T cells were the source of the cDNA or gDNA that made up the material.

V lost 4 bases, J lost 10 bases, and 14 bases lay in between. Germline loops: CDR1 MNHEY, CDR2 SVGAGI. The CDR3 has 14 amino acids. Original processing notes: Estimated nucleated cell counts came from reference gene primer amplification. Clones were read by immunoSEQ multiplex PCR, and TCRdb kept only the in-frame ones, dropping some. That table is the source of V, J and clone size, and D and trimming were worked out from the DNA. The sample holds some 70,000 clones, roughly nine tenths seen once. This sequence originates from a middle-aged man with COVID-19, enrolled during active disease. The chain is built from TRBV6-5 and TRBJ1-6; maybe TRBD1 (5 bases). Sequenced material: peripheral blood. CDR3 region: CASSSDDRGSPLHF. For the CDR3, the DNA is TGTGCCAGCAGTTCAGACGACCGGGGGTCACCCCTCCACTTT.